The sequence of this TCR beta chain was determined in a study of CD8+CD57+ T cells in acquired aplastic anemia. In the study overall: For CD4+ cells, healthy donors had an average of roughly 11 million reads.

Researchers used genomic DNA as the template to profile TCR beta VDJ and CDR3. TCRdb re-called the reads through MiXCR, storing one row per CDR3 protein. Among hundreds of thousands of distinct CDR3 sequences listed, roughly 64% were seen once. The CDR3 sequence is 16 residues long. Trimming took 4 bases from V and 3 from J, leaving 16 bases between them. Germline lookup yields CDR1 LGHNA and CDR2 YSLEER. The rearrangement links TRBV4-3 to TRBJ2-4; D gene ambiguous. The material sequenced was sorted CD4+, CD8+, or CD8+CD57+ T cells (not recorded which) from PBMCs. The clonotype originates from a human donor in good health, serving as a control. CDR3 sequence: CASSLDGSRSKNIQYF. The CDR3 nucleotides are TGCGCCAGCAGCCTCGACGGTTCAAGAAGCAAAAACATTCAGTACTTC.